This TCR beta chain was recovered during a study of cytomegalovirus exposure and HLA in healthy donors. Study-level findings and limits: In a later analysis, parvovirus B19, influenza, CMV and Epstein-Barr virus appeared linked to several top co-occurrence clusters.

A word on this clone: The antigen is not known.

With 60 Vbeta and 13 Jbeta primers, the PCR was carried out. Libraries were prepared by immunoSEQ multiplex PCR; TCRdb keeps only in-frame clonotypes and omits some of them. The sample shows about 280,000 clones, approximately 90% of them seen only once. Sequenced: PBMCs. The clonotype originates from a woman younger than 30 in good health and CMV-seronegative.

The CDR3 is CASSAGVVARTEAFF. In DNA form, the CDR3 reads TGTGCCAGCAGCGCGGGTGTGGTGGCTCGGACTGAAGCTTTCTTT. V is TRBV5-5 and J is TRBJ1-1; D is unclear. The V end lost 4 bases, the J end lost 5 bases, and 18 bases lay between the germline ends. Germline V lookup: CDR1 SGHKS, CDR2 YYEKEE (reference sequence). The CDR3 contains 15 residues.